This T cell receptor beta chain is from a study of shared clonotypes between healthy human individuals. Study observations and caveats: Larger estimated richness was generally recorded for naive subsets relative to memory subsets. A handful of donors shared approximately 5% of their naive CD4 clonotypes. It was the non-shared clonotypes that had lower generation probabilities than clonotypes shared by all four donors.

Produced via immunoSEQ multiplex PCR; TCRdb's table is partial and in-frame only. Among 2,500,000 or so clones, approximately 90% were seen once, and the ten largest hold 0.3% to 0.4%. With respect to this clone: Its antigen is unknown.

The V gene's germline CDR1 is SGHTA and CDR2 FQGTGA. The CDR3 consists of 16 residues. The sequence was obtained from a young man in good health. Some clones in this sample may be carry-over from other donors' samples. Input material: naive CD4+ T cells from PBMCs. Regarding subset: CD45RA+ positively selected. This sequence joins TRBV7-3 and TRBJ2-5, with 12 positions matching TRBD1. The DNA end lines up better with TRBJ2-7; the J call may be wrong. The CDR3 DNA follows: TGTGCCAGCAGCTTAGGGACAGGGGGCCAATACTACGAGCAGTACTTC. It encodes CASSLGTGGQYYEQYF.